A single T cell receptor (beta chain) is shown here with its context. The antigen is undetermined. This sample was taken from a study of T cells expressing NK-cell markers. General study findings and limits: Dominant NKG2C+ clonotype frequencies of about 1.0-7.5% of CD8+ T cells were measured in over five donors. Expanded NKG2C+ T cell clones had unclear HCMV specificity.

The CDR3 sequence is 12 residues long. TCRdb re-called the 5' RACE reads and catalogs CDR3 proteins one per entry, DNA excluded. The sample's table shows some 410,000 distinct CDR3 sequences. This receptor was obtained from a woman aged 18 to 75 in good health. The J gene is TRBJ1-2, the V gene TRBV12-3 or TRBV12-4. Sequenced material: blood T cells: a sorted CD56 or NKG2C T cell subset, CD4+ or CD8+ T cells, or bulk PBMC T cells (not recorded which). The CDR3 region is CASSSRNYGYTF.